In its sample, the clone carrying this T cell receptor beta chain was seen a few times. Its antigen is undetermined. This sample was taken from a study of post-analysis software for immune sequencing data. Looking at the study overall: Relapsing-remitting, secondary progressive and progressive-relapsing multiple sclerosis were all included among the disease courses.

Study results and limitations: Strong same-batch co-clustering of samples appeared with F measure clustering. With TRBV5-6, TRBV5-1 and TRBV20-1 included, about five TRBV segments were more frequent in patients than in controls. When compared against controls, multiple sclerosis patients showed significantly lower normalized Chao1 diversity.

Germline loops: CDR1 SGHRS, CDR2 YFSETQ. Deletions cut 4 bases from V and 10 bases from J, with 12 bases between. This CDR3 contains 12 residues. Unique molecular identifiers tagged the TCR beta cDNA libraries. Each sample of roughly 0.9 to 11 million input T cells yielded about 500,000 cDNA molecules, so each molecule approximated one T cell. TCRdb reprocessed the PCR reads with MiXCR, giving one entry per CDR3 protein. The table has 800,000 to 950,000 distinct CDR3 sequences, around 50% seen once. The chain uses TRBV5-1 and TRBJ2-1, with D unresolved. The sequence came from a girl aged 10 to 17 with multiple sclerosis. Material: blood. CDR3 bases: TGCGCCAGCAGCCCCGGTGCGCGGGAGCAGTTCTTC. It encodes CASSPGAREQFF.